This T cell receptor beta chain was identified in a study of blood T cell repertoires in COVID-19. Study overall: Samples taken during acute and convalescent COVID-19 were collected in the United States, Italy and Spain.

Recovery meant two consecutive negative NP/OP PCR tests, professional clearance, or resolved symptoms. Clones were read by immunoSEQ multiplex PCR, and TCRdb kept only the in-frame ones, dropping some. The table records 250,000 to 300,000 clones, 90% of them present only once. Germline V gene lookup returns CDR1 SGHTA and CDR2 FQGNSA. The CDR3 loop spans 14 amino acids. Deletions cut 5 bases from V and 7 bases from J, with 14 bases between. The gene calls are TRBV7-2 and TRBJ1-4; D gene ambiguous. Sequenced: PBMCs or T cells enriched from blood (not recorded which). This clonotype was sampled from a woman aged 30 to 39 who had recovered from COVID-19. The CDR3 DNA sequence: TGTGCCAGCAGCGGAGGGCTTTGGGGTGAAAAACTGTTTTTT. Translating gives CASSGGLWGEKLFF.